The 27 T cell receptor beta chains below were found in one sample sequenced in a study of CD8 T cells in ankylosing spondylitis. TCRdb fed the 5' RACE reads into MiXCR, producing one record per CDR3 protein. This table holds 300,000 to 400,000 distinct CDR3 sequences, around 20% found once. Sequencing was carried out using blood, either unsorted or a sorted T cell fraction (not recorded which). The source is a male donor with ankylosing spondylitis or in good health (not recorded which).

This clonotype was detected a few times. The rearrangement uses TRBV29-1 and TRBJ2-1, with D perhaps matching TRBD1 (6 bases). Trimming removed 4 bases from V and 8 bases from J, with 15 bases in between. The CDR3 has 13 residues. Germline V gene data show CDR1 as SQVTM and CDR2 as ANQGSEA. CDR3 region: CSVGSDRRHEQFF. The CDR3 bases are TGCAGCGTTGGGAGCGACAGGAGGCATGAGCAGTTCTTC.

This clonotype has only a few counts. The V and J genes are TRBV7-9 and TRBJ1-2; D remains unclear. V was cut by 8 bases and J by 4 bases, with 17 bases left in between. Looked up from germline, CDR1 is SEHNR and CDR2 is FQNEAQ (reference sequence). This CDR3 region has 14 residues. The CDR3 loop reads CASSWVAAIYGYTF. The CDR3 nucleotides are TGTGCCAGCTCCTGGGTGGCGGCGATCTATGGCTACACCTTC.

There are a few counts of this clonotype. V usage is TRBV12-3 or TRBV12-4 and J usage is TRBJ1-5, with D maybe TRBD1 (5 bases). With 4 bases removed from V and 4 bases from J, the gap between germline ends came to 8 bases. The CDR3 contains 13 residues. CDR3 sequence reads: CASSWGGNQPQHF. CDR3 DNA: TGTGCCAGCAGTTGGGGGGGTAATCAGCCCCAGCATTTT.

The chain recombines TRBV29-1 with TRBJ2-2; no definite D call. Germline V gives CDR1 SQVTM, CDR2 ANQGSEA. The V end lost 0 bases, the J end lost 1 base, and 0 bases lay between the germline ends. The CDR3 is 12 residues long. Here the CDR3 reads CSVEENTGELFF. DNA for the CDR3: TGCAGCGTTGAAGAGAACACCGGGGAGCTGTTTTTT.

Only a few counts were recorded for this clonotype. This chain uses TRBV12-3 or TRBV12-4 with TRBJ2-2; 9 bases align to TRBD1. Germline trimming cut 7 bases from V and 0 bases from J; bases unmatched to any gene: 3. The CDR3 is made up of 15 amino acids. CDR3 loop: CASTGQGTNTGELFF. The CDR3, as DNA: TGTGCCAGCACAGGACAGGGGACGAACACCGGGGAGCTGTTTTTT.

The CDR3 DNA sequence: TGCAGCGTTGCCAGGGACACCGGGGAGCTGTTTTTT. This gives the protein CSVARDTGELFF. The chain has TRBV29-1 and TRBJ2-2, with D perhaps matching TRBD1 (5 bases). Germline assignment: CDR1 SQVTM and CDR2 ANQGSEA. V dropped 4 bases and J dropped 3 bases, with 6 bases sitting between them. CDR3 size: 12 residues.

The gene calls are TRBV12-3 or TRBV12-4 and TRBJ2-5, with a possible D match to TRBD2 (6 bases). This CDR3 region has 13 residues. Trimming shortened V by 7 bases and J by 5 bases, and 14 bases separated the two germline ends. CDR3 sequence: CASTFGEVETQYF. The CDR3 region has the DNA TGTGCCAGCACCTTCGGGGAGGTGGAGACCCAGTACTTC.

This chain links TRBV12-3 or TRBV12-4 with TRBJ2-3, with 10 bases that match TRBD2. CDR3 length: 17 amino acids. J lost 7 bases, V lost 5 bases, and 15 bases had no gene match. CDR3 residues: CASSPHEGSGGSYTQYF. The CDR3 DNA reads TGTGCCAGCAGTCCCCACGAGGGTAGCGGGGGGTCATATACGCAGTATTTT.

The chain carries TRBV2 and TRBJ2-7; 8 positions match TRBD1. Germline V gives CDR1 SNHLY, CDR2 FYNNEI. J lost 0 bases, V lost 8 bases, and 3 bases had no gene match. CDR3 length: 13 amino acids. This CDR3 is CASAGQGSYEQYF. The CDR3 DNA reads TGTGCCAGCGCTGGACAGGGCTCCTACGAGCAGTACTTC. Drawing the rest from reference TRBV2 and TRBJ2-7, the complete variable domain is EPEVTQTPSHQVTQMGQEVILRCVPISNHLYFYWYRQILGQKVEFLVSFYNNEISEKSEIFDDQFSVERPDGSNFTLKIRSTKLEDSAMYFCASAGQGSYEQYFGPGTRLTVT.

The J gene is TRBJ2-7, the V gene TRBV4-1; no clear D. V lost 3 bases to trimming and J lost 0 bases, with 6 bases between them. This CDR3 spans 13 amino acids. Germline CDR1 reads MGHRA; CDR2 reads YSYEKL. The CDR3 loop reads CASSHGFSYEQYF. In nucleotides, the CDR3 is TGCGCCAGCAGCCACGGCTTCTCCTACGAGCAGTACTTC.

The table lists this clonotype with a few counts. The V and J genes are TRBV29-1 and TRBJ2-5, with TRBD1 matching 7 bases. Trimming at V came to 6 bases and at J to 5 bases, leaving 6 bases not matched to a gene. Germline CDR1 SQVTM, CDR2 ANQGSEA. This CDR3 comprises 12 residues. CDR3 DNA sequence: TGCAGCGTCGCCGGGACAGTCGAGACCCAGTACTTC. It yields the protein CSVAGTVETQYF.

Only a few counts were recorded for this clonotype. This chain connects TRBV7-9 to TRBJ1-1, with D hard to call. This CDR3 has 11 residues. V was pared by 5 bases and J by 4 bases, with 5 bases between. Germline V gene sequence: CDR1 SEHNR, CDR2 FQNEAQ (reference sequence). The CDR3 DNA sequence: TGTGCCAGCAGCCGGACCACTGAAGCTTTCTTT. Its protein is CASSRTTEAFF.

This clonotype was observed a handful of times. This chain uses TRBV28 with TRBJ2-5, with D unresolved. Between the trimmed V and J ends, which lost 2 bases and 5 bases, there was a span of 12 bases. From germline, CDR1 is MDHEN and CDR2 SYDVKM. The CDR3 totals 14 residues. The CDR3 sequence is CASSLPVDMETQYF. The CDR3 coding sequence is TGTGCCAGCAGTTTACCCGTTGACATGGAGACCCAGTACTTC.

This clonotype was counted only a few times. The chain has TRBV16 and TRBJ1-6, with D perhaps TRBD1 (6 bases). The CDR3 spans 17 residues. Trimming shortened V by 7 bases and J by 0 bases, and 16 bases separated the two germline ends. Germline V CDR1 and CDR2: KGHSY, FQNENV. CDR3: CASKQDRRSSYNSPLHF. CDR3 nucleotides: TGTGCCAGCAAGCAAGACAGGCGTAGCTCCTATAATTCACCCCTCCACTTT.

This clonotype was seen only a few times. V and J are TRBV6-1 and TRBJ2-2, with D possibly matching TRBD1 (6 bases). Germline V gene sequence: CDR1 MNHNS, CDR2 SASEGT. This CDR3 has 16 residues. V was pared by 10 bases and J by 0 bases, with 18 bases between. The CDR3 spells CATRWGLSANTGELFF. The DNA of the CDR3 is TGTGCCACCCGGTGGGGGCTGAGCGCGAACACCGGGGAGCTGTTTTTT.

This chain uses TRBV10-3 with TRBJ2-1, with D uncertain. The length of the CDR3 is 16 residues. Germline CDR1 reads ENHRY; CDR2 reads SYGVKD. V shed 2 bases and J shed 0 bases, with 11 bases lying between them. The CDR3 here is CAISEDFPSSYNEQFF. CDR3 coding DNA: TGTGCCATCAGTGAGGACTTTCCCAGCTCCTACAATGAGCAGTTCTTC.

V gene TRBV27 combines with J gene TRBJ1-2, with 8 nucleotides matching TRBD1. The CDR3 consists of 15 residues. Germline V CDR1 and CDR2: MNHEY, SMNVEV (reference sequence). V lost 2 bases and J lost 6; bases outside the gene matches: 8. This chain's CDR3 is CASSLEGQGADGYTF. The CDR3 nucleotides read TGTGCCAGCAGTTTAGAGGGGCAGGGGGCGGATGGCTACACCTTC.

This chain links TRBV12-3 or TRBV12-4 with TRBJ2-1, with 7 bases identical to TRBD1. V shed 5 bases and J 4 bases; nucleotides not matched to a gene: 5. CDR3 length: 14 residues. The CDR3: CASSVRDSYNEQFF. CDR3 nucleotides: TGTGCCAGCAGTGTCCGGGACAGTTACAATGAGCAGTTCTTC.

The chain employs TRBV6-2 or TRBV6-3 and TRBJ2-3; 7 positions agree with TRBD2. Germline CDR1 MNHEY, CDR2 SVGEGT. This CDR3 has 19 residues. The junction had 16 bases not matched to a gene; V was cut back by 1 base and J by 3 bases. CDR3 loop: CASSYWARASGAATDTQYF. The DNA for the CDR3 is TGTGCCAGCAGTTACTGGGCAAGGGCGAGCGGGGCGGCAACAGATACGCAGTATTTT.

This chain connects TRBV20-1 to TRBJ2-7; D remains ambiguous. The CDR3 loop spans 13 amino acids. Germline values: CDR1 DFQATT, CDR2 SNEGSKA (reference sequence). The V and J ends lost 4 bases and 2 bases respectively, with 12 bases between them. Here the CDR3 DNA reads TGCAGTGCTACCTCCGACCTCGCCTACGAGCAGTACTTC. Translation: CSATSDLAYEQYF.

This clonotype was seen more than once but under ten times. The CDR3 DNA follows: TGTGCCAGCAGCCCTAACAACAATGAGCAGTTCTTC. It is translated as CASSPNNNEQFF. The gene calls are TRBV7-9 and TRBJ2-1; D call uncertain. Trimming removed 5 bases from V and 5 bases from J, with 7 bases in between. The CDR3 length is 12 residues. The germline gives CDR1 SEHNR, CDR2 FQNEAQ (reference sequence).

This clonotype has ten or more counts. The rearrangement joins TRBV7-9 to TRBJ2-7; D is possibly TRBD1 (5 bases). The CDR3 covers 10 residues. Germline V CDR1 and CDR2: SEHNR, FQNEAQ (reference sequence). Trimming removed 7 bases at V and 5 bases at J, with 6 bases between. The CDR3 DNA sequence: TGTGCCAGCAAGGGGCACGAGCAGTACTTC. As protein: CASKGHEQYF.

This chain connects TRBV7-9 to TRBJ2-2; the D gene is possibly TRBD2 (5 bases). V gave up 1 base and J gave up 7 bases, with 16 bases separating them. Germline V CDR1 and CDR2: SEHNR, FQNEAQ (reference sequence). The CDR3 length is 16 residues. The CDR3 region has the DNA TGTGCCAGCAGCTTAGTTTCAGTCGGGGATGACGGGGAGCTGTTTTTT. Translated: CASSLVSVGDDGELFF.

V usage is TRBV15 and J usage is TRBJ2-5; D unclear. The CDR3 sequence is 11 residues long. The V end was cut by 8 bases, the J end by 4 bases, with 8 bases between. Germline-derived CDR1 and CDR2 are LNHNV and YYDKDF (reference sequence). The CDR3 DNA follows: TGTGCCACCTCTGGTTCAGAGACCCAGTACTTC. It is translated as CATSGSETQYF.

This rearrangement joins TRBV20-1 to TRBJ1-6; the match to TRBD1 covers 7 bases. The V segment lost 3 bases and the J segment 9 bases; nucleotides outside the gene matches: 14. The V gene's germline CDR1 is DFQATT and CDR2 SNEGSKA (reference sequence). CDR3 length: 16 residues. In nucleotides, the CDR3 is TGCAGTGCTAGCCCCGGACAGGCCCTGCGAGGTTCACCCCTCCACTTT. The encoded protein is CSASPGQALRGSPLHF.

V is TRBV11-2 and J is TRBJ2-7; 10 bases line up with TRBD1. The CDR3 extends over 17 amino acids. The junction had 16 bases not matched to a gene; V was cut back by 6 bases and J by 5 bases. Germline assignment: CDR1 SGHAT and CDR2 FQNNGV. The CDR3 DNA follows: TGTGCCAGCAGATTGCTTGGGGGGGACAGGGGACTTGACGAGCAGTACTTC. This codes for CASRLLGGDRGLDEQYF.

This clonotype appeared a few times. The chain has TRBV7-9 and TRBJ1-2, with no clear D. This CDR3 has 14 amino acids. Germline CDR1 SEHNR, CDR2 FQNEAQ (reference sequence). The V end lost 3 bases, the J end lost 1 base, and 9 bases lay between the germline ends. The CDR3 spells CASSFGRFNYGYTF. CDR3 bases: TGTGCCAGCAGCTTCGGACGGTTTAACTATGGCTACACCTTC.